The source of this TCR beta chain is a study of T-cell memory formation after mild COVID-19. Overall study findings and caveats: Of the contracting clones, CD4+ ones lay mainly in CM and EM, and CD8+ ones in EMRA. Clones contracting across day 15 to 85 had a balanced CD4/CD8 profile; later expanding clones leaned CD4+. Pre-infection memory showed some responding clones, and this suggested that cross-reactive memory joined.

About this clonotype: What it binds is unknown.

Germline V gives CDR1 SEHNR, CDR2 FQNEAQ (reference sequence). CDR3 length: 15 residues. The V and J ends lost 6 bases and 2 bases respectively, with 16 bases between them. Constant-segment-primed 5'RACE gave TCR alpha and TCR beta cDNA libraries with sample barcodes and UMIs. Using its own MiXCR run on the 5' RACE reads, TCRdb lists one record per CDR3 protein. Of over 150,000 distinct CDR3 sequences in the sample, less than 20% were seen once. The sample consisted of PBMCs or a T cell subset sorted from them (not recorded which). This chain links TRBV7-9 with TRBJ2-5; D gene uncertain. This TCR was sampled from a man aged 18 to 30 who had mild COVID-19 (a few samples of this study predate the infection). Cell type and time point are not known. In nucleotides, the CDR3 is TGTGCCAGCAGTCCCGACGAAGGCCGTCAAGAGACCCAGTACTTC. This sequence encodes CASSPDEGRQETQYF.